These 5 T cell receptor beta chains came from one sample sequenced in a study of blood T cell repertoires in COVID-19. Sequenced by immunoSEQ multiplex PCR; TCRdb stores in-frame clones only, minus some. The sample shows roughly 330,000 clones, about nine tenths of them seen only once. The specimen sequenced was PBMCs or T cells enriched from blood (not recorded which). These receptors came from a woman aged 18 to 35 who had recovered from COVID-19.

The CDR3 sequence is CASSLDEYSEAFF. The CDR3 DNA reads TGCGCCAGCAGCTTGGACGAGTATTCTGAAGCTTTCTTT. The chain joins TRBV5-1 to TRBJ1-1; D not certain. V was clipped by 0 bases and J by 6 bases, with 9 bases between them. Looked up from germline, CDR1 is SGHRS and CDR2 is YFSETQ. The CDR3 contains 13 residues.

This clone was observed a few times. The genes are TRBV9 and TRBJ1-6, with 10 bases matching TRBD1. Germline CDR1 reads SGDLS; CDR2 reads YYNGEE. CDR3 length: 17 amino acids. The trim removed 4 bases at V and 6 bases at J, leaving 10 bases unmatched. For the CDR3, the DNA is TGTGCCAGCAGCCCCAGGGACAGGGGTTCCCCTAATTCACCCCTCCACTTT. As protein: CASSPRDRGSPNSPLHF.

The chain carries TRBV2 and TRBJ2-3; 7 bases align to TRBD1. Per the germline V gene, CDR1 is SNHLY and CDR2 is FYNNEI. The CDR3 has 14 amino acids. J gave up 7 bases and V 4 bases, and 8 bases lay outside the gene matches. In DNA form, the CDR3 reads TGTGCCAGCAGTGGACAGGGAAAATCATATACGCAGTATTTT. Encoded protein: CASSGQGKSYTQYF.

The rearrangement joins TRBV5-6 to TRBJ1-2, with D possibly TRBD1 on 5 matching bases. V dropped 1 base and J dropped 4 bases, with 14 bases sitting between them. There are 15 residues in the CDR3. Germline V lookup: CDR1 SGHDT, CDR2 YYEEEE. CDR3 sequence (DNA): TGTGCCAGCAGCTTGTTTTATCCAGACAGCTATGGCTACACCTTC. It is translated as CASSLFYPDSYGYTF.

The gene calls are TRBV6-5 and TRBJ2-3; 12 nucleotides line up with TRBD2. The ends lost 7 bases at V and 5 bases at J; junction bases unmatched: 4. CDR3 length: 14 residues. CDR1 is MNHEY and CDR2 is SVGAGI in the germline V gene. CDR3 nucleotides: TGTGCCAGCACGCTAGCGGGAGGGAAAGATACGCAGTATTTT. Its protein is CASTLAGGKDTQYF.